This entry lists 32 T cell receptor beta chains sequenced from one sample in a study of blood T cell repertoires in COVID-19. The method was immunoSEQ multiplex PCR; TCRdb's version includes in-frame clones alone and lacks a portion of them. The table has roughly 200,000 clones, about 85% seen once. Input material: PBMCs or T cells enriched from blood (not recorded which). These receptors were taken from a woman under 40 who had recovered from COVID-19.

The genes are TRBV4-2 and TRBJ1-5; the D gene is possibly TRBD1 (5 bases). The CDR3 is 15 residues long. V was cut by 5 bases and J by 6 bases, with 17 bases left in between. In germline, CDR1 is LGHNA, CDR2 YNFKEQ. The CDR3 spells CASSTHGREGQPQHF. CDR3 bases: TGTGCCAGCAGCACACATGGCAGGGAAGGTCAGCCCCAGCATTTT.

The chain is built from TRBV2 and TRBJ2-5; the D gene is possibly TRBD1 (6 bases). Trimming took off 3 bases at V and 1 base at J, with 12 bases between the two ends. The germline gives CDR1 SNHLY, CDR2 FYNNEI. This CDR3 has 15 amino acids. DNA for the CDR3: TGTGCCAGCAGTGATCGGACAGTACCCCAAGAGACCCAGTACTTC. Protein sequence: CASSDRTVPQETQYF.

This clone was counted once. The V call is TRBV7-3, the J call TRBJ2-3; 7 nucleotides agree with TRBD1. Germline CDR1 is SGHTA and CDR2 is FQGTGA. Trimming removed 5 bases from V and 2 bases from J; junction bases left unmatched: 4. CDR3 length: 14 amino acids. DNA for the CDR3: TGTGCCAGCAGCATAGGGACAGACACAGATACGCAGTATTTT. Its translation is CASSIGTDTDTQYF.

In DNA, the CDR3 is TGTGCCAGCAATCCCACCGGGCCCGGTACCGGGGTTCAGTACTTC. This translates into CASNPTGPGTGVQYF. V and J are TRBV7-9 and TRBJ2-4, with a tentative D call TRBD2 (5 bases). The V gene lost 7 bases and the J gene lost 11 bases, with 24 bases spanning the gap. Germline V gives CDR1 SEHNR, CDR2 FQNEAQ (reference sequence). There are 15 residues in the CDR3.

To note about this clone: Within the sample, other DNA sequences also encode this same CDR3. V is TRBV3-1 (or the pseudogene TRBV3-2) and J is TRBJ2-7; 11 nucleotides align to TRBD2. Trimming removed 4 bases from V and 3 bases from J; junction bases left unmatched: 2. CDR1 and CDR2 (germline): LGHDT, YNNKEL (reference sequence). This CDR3 region has 14 residues. The CDR3 spells CASSPTSGSYEQYF. The CDR3 DNA reads as TGTGCCAGCAGCCCCACTAGCGGGAGCTACGAGCAGTACTTC.

V usage is TRBV7-8 and J usage is TRBJ1-2; TRBD1 agrees at 7 bases. Germline CDR1 reads SGHVS; CDR2 reads FQNEAQ. V dropped 1 base and J dropped 4; count of bases not matched to a gene: 0. CDR3 size: 13 residues. DNA for the CDR3: TGTGCCAGCAGCTTAGGGACAGGCTATGGCTACACCTTC. This codes for CASSLGTGYGYTF.

The CDR3 DNA reads TGTGCCAGCAGTAAGGACAGCTCCTACGAGCAGTACTTC. Amino acids: CASSKDSSYEQYF. The chain employs TRBV27 and TRBJ2-7; weak D call: TRBD1 (6 bases). Germline CDR1 is MNHEY and CDR2 is SMNVEV (reference sequence). Trimming stripped 5 bases from V and 0 bases from J, with 8 bases between. The CDR3 totals 13 residues.

V usage is TRBV6-5 and J usage is TRBJ2-3, with a possible D match to TRBD2 (5 bases). The CDR3 runs to 14 residues. Trimming shortened V by 4 bases and J by 4 bases, and 12 bases separated the two germline ends. Germline V gene sequence: CDR1 MNHEY, CDR2 SVGAGI. The CDR3: CASSSLANADTQYF. CDR3 bases: TGTGCCAGCAGTTCCTTAGCGAATGCAGATACGCAGTATTTT.

This chain links TRBV27 with TRBJ2-3; TRBD2 agrees at 10 bases. This CDR3 has 16 residues. Germline V gives CDR1 MNHEY, CDR2 SMNVEV (reference sequence). V trimming: 2 bases; J trimming: 5 bases; junction bases outside the gene matches: 7. The CDR3 DNA follows: TGTGCCAGCAGTTTACTGGCTAGCGGGGGTAAAGATACGCAGTATTTT. Protein product: CASSLLASGGKDTQYF.

This clone was detected only a few times. This chain uses TRBV5-4 with TRBJ1-1; 9 bases are shared with TRBD1. The CDR3 has 17 amino acids. Looked up from germline, CDR1 is SGHNT and CDR2 is YYREEE (reference sequence). Unmatched junction bases numbered 6, after V lost 0 bases and J lost 0 bases. CDR3 residues: CASSLGLGQGMNTEAFF. CDR3 bases: TGTGCCAGCAGCTTGGGCCTAGGACAGGGGATGAACACTGAAGCTTTCTTT.

The J gene is TRBJ2-2, the V gene TRBV18; tentative D call: TRBD2 (5 bases). The germline V and J ends were trimmed by 3 bases and 9 bases, with 14 bases remaining between them. From germline, CDR1 is KGHSH and CDR2 LQKENI. There are 14 residues in the CDR3. The CDR3 DNA sequence: TGTGCCAGCTCACCTCCCGGGGTTGGCCGGGAGCTGTTTTTT. Its translation is CASSPPGVGRELFF.

The rearrangement joins TRBV2 to TRBJ2-3, with 9 bases identical to TRBD2. The trim removed 0 bases at V and 1 base at J, leaving 5 bases unmatched. Looked up from germline, CDR1 is SNHLY and CDR2 is FYNNEI. This CDR3 spans 17 amino acids. CDR3 in amino acids: CASSEASPSGGTDTQYF. CDR3 nucleotides: TGTGCCAGCAGTGAAGCGAGCCCTAGCGGGGGCACAGATACGCAGTATTTT.

This clone has more than one count but fewer than ten. The chain combines TRBV4-1 with TRBJ1-4; perhaps TRBD1 as D (5 bases). The V gene's germline CDR1 is MGHRA and CDR2 YSYEKL. With 3 bases removed from V and 6 bases from J, the gap between germline ends came to 11 bases. This CDR3 has 14 residues. This CDR3 is CASSQGTGDEKLFF. The DNA of the CDR3 is TGCGCCAGCAGCCAGGGGACGGGGGATGAAAAACTGTTTTTT.

V gene TRBV3-1 (or the pseudogene TRBV3-2) combines with J gene TRBJ1-5; D gene uncertain. The V end lost 0 bases, the J end lost 5 bases, and 11 bases lay between the germline ends. This CDR3 has 15 residues. Per the germline V gene, CDR1 is LGHDT and CDR2 is YNNKEL (reference sequence). CDR3 sequence: CASSQDGQVHQPQHF. As DNA, the CDR3 is TGTGCCAGCAGCCAAGATGGGCAGGTTCATCAGCCCCAGCATTTT.

This clone occurred once. This chain joins TRBV6-5 and TRBJ1-1; maybe TRBD1 (5 bases). There are 15 residues in the CDR3. V was trimmed by 7 bases and J by 0 bases, leaving 15 bases between them. Germline loops: CDR1 MNHEY, CDR2 SVGAGI. The CDR3 reads CASTRQSGMNTEAFF. CDR3 nucleotide sequence: TGTGCCAGCACTAGACAGAGCGGGATGAACACTGAAGCTTTCTTT.

The chain couples TRBV19 to TRBJ2-6; 9 bases are shared with TRBD1. The ends lost 9 bases at V and 0 bases at J; junction bases unmatched: 3. The CDR3 is 15 residues long. Germline lookup yields CDR1 LNHDA and CDR2 SQIVND (reference sequence). The CDR3 nucleotides are TGTGCCAGCACGGACAGGGGCTCTGGGGCCAACGTCCTGACTTTC. It yields the protein CASTDRGSGANVLTF.

V gene TRBV19 combines with J gene TRBJ1-6; a weak D match, TRBD1 (6 bases). The V gene's germline CDR1 is LNHDA and CDR2 SQIVND (reference sequence). V was pared by 7 bases and J by 4 bases, with 11 bases between. This CDR3 is built from 14 residues. The CDR3 bases are TGTGCCAGTATGCCTGGACAGTATAATTCACCCCTCCACTTT. Translation: CASMPGQYNSPLHF.

The table lists this clone with a count of one. This chain joins TRBV18 and TRBJ2-7, with D maybe TRBD2 (6 bases). Germline lookup yields CDR1 KGHSH and CDR2 LQKENI. This CDR3 contains 13 residues. Trimming shortened V by 4 bases and J by 6 bases, and 13 bases separated the two germline ends. CDR3 region: CASSQAGLGEQYF. The CDR3 DNA is TGTGCCAGCTCACAAGCGGGTCTGGGCGAGCAGTACTTC.

The chain joins TRBV2 to TRBJ1-5, with D maybe TRBD1 (5 bases). Germline V CDR1 and CDR2: SNHLY, FYNNEI. The V end lost 3 bases, the J end lost 4 bases, and 13 bases lay between the germline ends. There are 15 residues in the CDR3. CDR3 DNA sequence: TGTGCCAGCAGTGACCCTAGGGGAGGTAATCAGCCCCAGCATTTT. Residues: CASSDPRGGNQPQHF. Looking up the rest from reference TRBV2 and TRBJ1-5 gives the full variable domain: EPEVTQTPSHQVTQMGQEVILRCVPISNHLYFYWYRQILGQKVEFLVSFYNNEISEKSEIFDDQFSVERPDGSNFTLKIRSTKLEDSAMYFCASSDPRGGNQPQHFGDGTRLSIL.

J is TRBJ1-2 and V is TRBV19, with 7 bases aligning to TRBD1. From germline, CDR1 is LNHDA and CDR2 SQIVND (reference sequence). V lost 3 bases and J lost 5; bases outside the gene matches: 9. This CDR3 has 15 residues. CDR3 sequence reads: CASSMRDRVPYGYTF. The CDR3 nucleotides are TGTGCCAGTAGTATGCGAGACAGGGTCCCTTATGGCTACACCTTC.

This clone was seen more than once but under ten times. V and J are TRBV10-3 and TRBJ1-5; TRBD1 matches 9 bases. The CDR3 has 15 residues. V dropped 6 bases and J dropped 2; count of bases not matched to a gene: 5. The germline CDR1 and CDR2 sequences are ENHRY and SYGVKD. CDR3 in amino acids: CAIRTGGEGNQPQHF. The CDR3 DNA is TGTGCCATCAGAACAGGGGGCGAGGGCAATCAGCCCCAGCATTTT.

The table lists this clone with a count of one. The chain employs TRBV9 and TRBJ1-1; D is undetermined. Trimming took 4 bases from V and 4 from J, leaving 17 bases between them. The CDR3 extends over 15 amino acids. Germline V gives CDR1 SGDLS, CDR2 YYNGEE. As DNA, the CDR3 is TGTGCCAGCAGCACTTTCAGCAGGCCTACCACTGAAGCTTTCTTT. Translating it yields CASSTFSRPTTEAFF.

V and J are TRBV6-2 or TRBV6-3 and TRBJ1-2; 7 bases match TRBD1. The CDR3 length is 14 residues. The V segment lost 0 bases and the J segment 5 bases; nucleotides outside the gene matches: 3. The germline CDR1 and CDR2 sequences are MNHEY and SVGEGT. CDR3 sequence reads: CASSYSFRGYGYTF. CDR3 bases: TGTGCCAGCAGTTACTCGTTCAGGGGGTATGGCTACACCTTC.

The chain combines TRBV5-1 with TRBJ1-1, with D tentatively TRBD1 (5 bases). Trimming left V 1 base short and J 0 bases short, with 7 bases between. Germline values: CDR1 SGHRS, CDR2 YFSETQ. The CDR3 has 14 amino acids. The CDR3 DNA sequence: TGCGCCAGCAGCTTGACAGGCATGAACACTGAAGCTTTCTTT. Encoded protein: CASSLTGMNTEAFF.

The J gene is TRBJ2-3, the V gene TRBV15; TRBD2 matches at 8 bases. Germline V gene data show CDR1 as LNHNV and CDR2 as YYDKDF (reference sequence). Trimming cost V 5 bases and J 3 bases; bases outside gene matches: 16. CDR3 length equals 18 residues. The CDR3 sequence: CATSHQRGMGVKTDTQYF. Written as DNA, the CDR3 is TGTGCCACCAGCCATCAGCGGGGGATGGGTGTAAAGACAGATACGCAGTATTTT.

The chain combines TRBV11-2 with TRBJ2-7, with TRBD2 identical over 7 bases. Unmatched junction bases numbered 9, after V lost 2 bases and J lost 5 bases. This CDR3 contains 15 residues. Looked up from germline, CDR1 is SGHAT and CDR2 is FQNNGV. The CDR3 is CASSLTGRGTHEQYF. In DNA form, the CDR3 reads TGTGCCAGCAGCTTAACCGGGCGGGGGACCCACGAGCAGTACTTC.

The V and J genes are TRBV5-6 and TRBJ2-2; D might be TRBD1 (5 bases). This CDR3 has 13 residues. Germline lookup yields CDR1 SGHDT and CDR2 YYEEEE. Trimming removed 2 bases at V and 8 bases at J, with 10 bases between. CDR3 in DNA: TGTGCCAGCAGCTTTACAGGAGCTGGGGAGCTGTTTTTT. This sequence encodes CASSFTGAGELFF.

The chain links TRBV5-1 to TRBJ1-1; D unclear. CDR3 length: 15 residues. Trimming took off 0 bases at V and 0 bases at J, with 9 bases between the two ends. Germline CDR1 and CDR2: SGHRS and YFSETQ. DNA for the CDR3: TGCGCCAGCAGCTTGGGTTCCGGGGTGAACACTGAAGCTTTCTTT. Translated, it gives CASSLGSGVNTEAFF.

The chain couples TRBV28 to TRBJ2-2; 9 nucleotides align to TRBD1. J gave up 4 bases and V 1 base, and 10 bases lay outside the gene matches. This CDR3 is 18 amino acids long. CDR1 is MDHEN and CDR2 is SYDVKM in the germline V gene. CDR3 DNA: TGTGCCAGCAGTTTATTTGTTGTCACAGGGGGCCGCACCGGGGAGCTGTTTTTT. Translated: CASSLFVVTGGRTGELFF.

The chain joins TRBV29-1 to TRBJ1-2; no clear D gene. The CDR3 is 11 residues long. Germline CDR1 reads SQVTM; CDR2 reads ANQGSEA. V was pared by 2 bases and J by 6 bases, with 7 bases between. The CDR3 DNA is TGCAGCGTTGAAAGAGAAGATGGCTACACCTTC. Translating it yields CSVEREDGYTF.

J is TRBJ1-2 and V is TRBV29-1, with 9 bases lining up with TRBD1. Germline CDR1 reads SQVTM; CDR2 reads ANQGSEA. V shed 5 bases, J shed 6 bases, and the junction held 7 bases outside the gene matches. This CDR3 spans 13 amino acids. CDR3 bases: TGCAGCGTTTTTGATTACAGGGGGCATGGCTACACCTTC. It yields the protein CSVFDYRGHGYTF. Filled out from reference TRBV29-1 and TRBJ1-2, the complete variable domain reads SAVISQKPSRDICQRGTSLTIQCQVDSQVTMMFWYRQQPGQSLTLIATANQGSEATYESGFVIDKFPISRPNLTFSTLTVSNMSPEDSSIYLCSVFDYRGHGYTFGSGTRLTVV.

The chain recombines TRBV11-2 with TRBJ1-2; the D gene is possibly TRBD1 (5 bases). The CDR3 spans 14 residues. V lost 5 bases, J lost 4 bases, and 14 bases lay in between. Germline lookup yields CDR1 SGHAT and CDR2 FQNNGV. CDR3 in DNA: TGTGCCAGCAGCCAAGGACACCTCGGCTATGGCTACACCTTC. Amino acids: CASSQGHLGYGYTF.